The entry below gives a single T cell receptor beta chain sequence along with its context. The target of this receptor is not known. No base quality values were provided; no much bigger clone lies one nucleotide off. The germline V and J ends show losses of 3 bases and 9 bases respectively, and no gene match explains 4 bases of the junction. The CDR3 sequence holds 13 residues, the cysteine and phenylalanine included. Only the CDR3 region is kept as DNA, spanning 39 bases read in frame from base 1. The germline V gene encodes CDR1 LNHDA and CDR2 SQIVND (reference sequence). This entry comes from a study of T cell responses to AZD1222 COVID-19 vaccine (dated by TCRdb to the early 2020s). About the full investigation: A total of roughly 240 trial participants underwent TCR sequencing, of whom around 200 received two doses of AZD1222 and about 25 received two doses of the MenACWY control vaccine. Trial participants were enrolled by age into 18-55, 56-69 and 70-plus year subgroups, with 148, 28 and 57 TCR-sequenced participants respectively. Paper-wide results and their limitations: Because no samples from the day 14 peak response were available, repertoires could be characterized only after the peak T cell response. Participants were mostly white British and included more females than males, and it was suggested by the authors that clonal diversity may have been underestimated. Vaccine-associated CD4 TCRs spanned the whole spike protein, with dominant responses in regions 160-218 and 743-854. In the small 56-69-year group, the increase in depth fell short of significance, most likely because of low power. After two AZD1222 doses, both the breadth and the depth of spike-specific TCRs were significantly higher than at day 0 and than in MenACWY recipients. Conclusions about previously exposed vaccinees are limited because only 5 or 6 AZD1222 recipients were SARS-CoV-2 seropositive at baseline. Reportedly, close to half of the unique spike-specific TCRs recognized epitopes lying outside the regions that are mutated in the B.1.351 and B.1.1.7 variants.

The CDR3 regions of human TCRbeta chains were analyzed by immunosequencing. Regarding the original processing steps: TCRs in the repertoires were matched against a reference library of SARS-CoV-2-specific TCRs that had been generated with the MIRA antigen-specificity platform. Breadth was defined as the fraction of unique TCRs that were SARS-CoV-2-associated, and depth was defined as the fraction of total T cells that were SARS-CoV-2-associated. Using the MIRA data, each spike-specific TCR was mapped to the spike region that the TCR reacts to and placed in a CD4 or CD8 class. Log10-transformed breadth and depth values were compared by one-way ANOVA with Sidak's multiple comparisons tests. TCRdb limited this immuneACCESS table to in-frame rearrangements with V and J called. A share of clones is missing; checked studies link under half to unresolved V genes, and the rest is unexplained. D and trimming were read from the DNA, whereas the V and J calls and clone size are those reported in that table. Across this sample there are 150,000 to 180,000 clones, with approximately 87% seen only once. About 5.1% of the sample lies in the top ten.

The time point label, as the study defines it: baseline before first vaccination. The sample's treatment or condition label, in plain terms: meningococcal conjugate vaccine given as trial control. Vaccinee samples were obtained from the UK trials COV001 and COV002, which included a single-blind randomized controlled phase 2/3 trial of AZD1222 (ChAdOx1 nCoV-19) in healthy adults. For TCRbeta chain sequencing, PBMC samples from trial participants were taken at day 0 and at day 28 after the second dose. This sequence originates from an adult in good health. The sequencing here drew on peripheral blood, taken on day 0 of MenACWY control vaccination. The V and J segments used are TRBV19 and TRBJ2-1, with 8 bases in between that match TRBD2. CDR3 region: CASSMVREAEQFF. The DNA sequence is TGTGCCAGTAGTATGGTGCGGGAGGCTGAGCAGTTCTTC.